These T cell receptor beta chains were read from a single sample in a study of blood T cell repertoires in COVID-19. Some clones are missing from TCRdb's copy, which holds only in-frame ones; the method was immunoSEQ multiplex PCR. Of roughly 120,000 clones in the sample, 85% were seen once. Sequencing was carried out using peripheral blood. The receptors were sampled from a human donor in a cohort sampled during active COVID-19. Both conserved end residues are part of each CDR3. D genes are given only for firm matches. Rows give clone size only sometimes, using once, few, many, or a class for an expanded clone.

j_gene | d_gene | v_gene | abundance | CDR3aa | CDR3nt
TRBJ1-6 | TRBD1 | TRBV6-5 | NA | CASSWTGNSPLHF | TGTGCCAGCAGTTGGACAGGGAACTCACCCCTCCACTTT
TRBJ1-5 | NA | TRBV6-2/TRBV6-3 | NA | CASSYSGQEKVYSNQPQHF | TGTGCCAGCAGTTACTCGGGGCAGGAGAAAGTTTATAGCAATCAGCCCCAGCATTTT
TRBJ2-7 | NA | TRBV30 | NA | CAWSVGQSEQYF | TGTGCCTGGAGTGTAGGACAGTCCGAGCAGTACTTC
TRBJ2-6 | NA | TRBV9 | NA | CASSVFKVYREGGANVLTF | TGTGCCAGCAGCGTATTTAAAGTATACAGGGAAGGTGGGGCCAACGTCCTGACTTTC
TRBJ1-1 | NA | TRBV20-1 | NA | CSALWSTEAFF | TGCAGTGCCCTATGGTCCACTGAAGCTTTCTTT
TRBJ2-2 | NA | TRBV6-5 | NA | CASGPGWVTGELFF | TGTGCCAGCGGACCGGGGTGGGTCACCGGGGAGCTGTTTTTT
TRBJ1-3 | NA | TRBV7-2 | NA | CASSATGGTRQGNTIYF | TGTGCCAGCAGCGCCACTGGGGGGACCCGGCAAGGAAACACCATATATTTT
TRBJ2-1 | NA | TRBV21-1 | NA | CASSRPCSYNEQFF | TGTGCCAGCAGCAGGCCCTGCTCCTACAATGAGCAGTTCTTC
TRBJ2-1 | NA | TRBV4-3 | NA | CASSQEGGGEQFF | TGCGCCAGCAGCCAAGAAGGCGGCGGTGAGCAGTTCTTC
TRBJ2-3 | NA | TRBV5-1 | NA | CASKLSGAKGDTQYF | TGCGCCAGCAAATTGTCTGGGGCGAAAGGAGATACGCAGTATTTT
TRBJ1-4 | NA | TRBV7-2 | NA | CASSLASEGEKLFF | TGTGCCAGCAGCTTAGCAAGCGAAGGCGAAAAACTGTTTTTT
TRBJ2-7 | NA | TRBV25-1 | NA | CASNFMPGLSYEQYF | TGTGCCAGCAACTTCATGCCGGGACTGAGCTACGAGCAGTACTTC
TRBJ1-5 | NA | TRBV6-6 | NA | CASRDQGRVDQPQHF | TGTGCCAGCAGGGATCAGGGAAGAGTCGATCAGCCCCAGCATTTT
TRBJ1-1 | NA | TRBV3-1/TRBV3-2 | few | CASSQDKEILNTEAFF | TGTGCCAGCAGCCAAGATAAGGAGATTTTGAACACTGAAGCTTTCTTT
TRBJ1-2 | TRBD1 | TRBV27 | NA | CASTGTGFYGYTF | TGTGCCAGCACCGGGACAGGATTTTATGGCTACACCTTC
TRBJ1-6 | NA | TRBV28 | NA | CASSIRGSSPLHF | TGTGCCAGCAGTATCCGGGGGAGTTCACCCCTCCACTTT
TRBJ1-1 | NA | TRBV5-4 | once | CASSLEFGLDTEAFF | TGTGCCAGCAGCTTGGAATTCGGGTTGGACACTGAAGCTTTCTTT
TRBJ1-2 | NA | TRBV11-2 | NA | CASSLRENFYGYTF | TGTGCCAGCAGCCTCCGGGAGAACTTCTATGGCTACACCTTC
TRBJ1-5 | NA | TRBV28 | NA | CASSPPGSGPQHF | TGTGCCAGCAGTCCCCCGGGGTCGGGGCCCCAGCATTTT
TRBJ1-6 | TRBD1 | TRBV4-3 | NA | CASSQGTGGSYNSPLHF | TGCGCCAGCAGCCAGGGGACAGGGGGGTCCTATAATTCACCCCTCCACTTT